Sequencing of this T cell receptor (beta chain) was carried out in a study of prognosis after radiotherapy for stage I lung cancer. In this sample, this clonotype turned up many times. This CDR3 contains 15 residues. Germline trimming cut 5 bases from V and 1 base from J; bases unmatched to any gene: 4. Germline CDR1 and CDR2: SGHTA and FQGTGA. Genomic DNA was subjected to two-round multiplex PCR for amplification of TCR beta CDR3. First-round PCR amplification was performed with primers specific to each TRBV and TRBJ gene. TCRdb processed the multiplex PCR reads anew with MiXCR; each CDR3 protein has one entry. The sample lists approximately 18,000 distinct CDR3 sequences, 17% seen once, with more than 35% in the top ten.

The clonotype originates from a donor aged 50 or older with non-small cell lung cancer. This chain connects TRBV7-3 to TRBJ2-1; TRBD2 matches 8 bases. The material was PBMCs, obtained before or after stereotactic body radiation therapy (not recorded which). DNA of the CDR3: TGTGCCAGCAGCACCAGCGGGAGTTCCTACAATGAGCAGTTCTTC. This encodes CASSTSGSSYNEQFF.